A single T cell receptor (beta chain) is shown here with its context. Deletions cut 2 bases from V and 0 bases from J, with 10 bases between. The germline gives CDR1 SGHRS, CDR2 YFSETQ. The CDR3 covers 15 residues. PCR primers comprised 60 Vbeta and 13 Jbeta primers. Data came from immunoSEQ multiplex PCR; TCRdb stores just in-frame clones and leaves some out. This sample has approximately 100,000 clones; 65% to 80% occur once, and the top ten carry approximately 9.9%. The data were taken from a study of cytomegalovirus exposure and HLA in healthy donors. The receptor was isolated from a man aged 40-50 years in good health and CMV-seropositive. Material for sequencing was PBMCs. The chain is built from TRBV5-1 and TRBJ2-3; TRBD2 might be the D (5 bases). CDR3 in amino acids: CASSLLVGSTDTQYF. For the CDR3, the DNA is TGCGCCAGCAGCTTACTAGTTGGGAGCACAGATACGCAGTATTTT. Together with reference TRBV5-1 and TRBJ2-3, the CDR3 gives the full variable domain: KAGVTQTPRYLIKTRGQQVTLSCSPISGHRSVSWYQQTPGQGLQFLFEYFSETQRNKGNFPGRFSGRQFSNSRSEMNVSTLELGDSALYLCASSLLVGSTDTQYFGPGTRLTVL.